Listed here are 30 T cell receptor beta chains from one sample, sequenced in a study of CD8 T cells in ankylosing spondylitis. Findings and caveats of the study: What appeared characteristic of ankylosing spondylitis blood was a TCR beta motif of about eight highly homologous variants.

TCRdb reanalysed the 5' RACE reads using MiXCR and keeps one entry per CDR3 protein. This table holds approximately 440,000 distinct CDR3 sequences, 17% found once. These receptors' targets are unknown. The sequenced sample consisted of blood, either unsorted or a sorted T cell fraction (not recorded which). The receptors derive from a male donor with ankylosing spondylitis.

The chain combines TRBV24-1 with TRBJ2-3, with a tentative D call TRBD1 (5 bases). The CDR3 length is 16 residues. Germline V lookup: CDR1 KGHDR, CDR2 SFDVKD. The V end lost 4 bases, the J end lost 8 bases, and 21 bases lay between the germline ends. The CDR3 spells CATSDPARVGWVTQYF. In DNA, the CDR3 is TGTGCCACCAGTGACCCTGCCAGGGTCGGATGGGTTACGCAGTATTTT.

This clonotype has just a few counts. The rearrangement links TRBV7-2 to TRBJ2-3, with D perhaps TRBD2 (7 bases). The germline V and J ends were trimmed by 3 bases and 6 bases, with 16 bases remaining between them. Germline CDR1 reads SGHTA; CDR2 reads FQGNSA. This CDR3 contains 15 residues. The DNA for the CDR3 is TGTGCCAGCAGCTTCGCGGGGGCCCGCGGGGATACGCAGTATTTT. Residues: CASSFAGARGDTQYF.

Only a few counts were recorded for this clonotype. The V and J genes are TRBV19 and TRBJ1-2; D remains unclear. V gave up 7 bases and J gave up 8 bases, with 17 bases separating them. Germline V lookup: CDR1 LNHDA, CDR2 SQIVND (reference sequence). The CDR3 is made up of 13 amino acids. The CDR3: CASTRTDFSGYTF. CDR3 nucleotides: TGTGCCAGTACCCGGACGGATTTTTCGGGCTACACCTTC.

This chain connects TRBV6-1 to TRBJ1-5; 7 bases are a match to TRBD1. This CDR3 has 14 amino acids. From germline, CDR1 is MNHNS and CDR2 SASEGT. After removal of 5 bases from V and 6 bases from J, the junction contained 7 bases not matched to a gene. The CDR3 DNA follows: TGTGCCAGCAGTCTAATCAGGGGGGGTCAGCCCCAGCATTTT. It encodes CASSLIRGGQPQHF.

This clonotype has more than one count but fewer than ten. CDR3 nucleotides: TGTGCCAGCATGATCTACAATGAGCAGTTCTTC. Protein sequence: CASMIYNEQFF. This chain joins TRBV21-1 and TRBJ2-1. TRBV21-1 is given as a pseudogene. The CDR3 is 11 residues long.

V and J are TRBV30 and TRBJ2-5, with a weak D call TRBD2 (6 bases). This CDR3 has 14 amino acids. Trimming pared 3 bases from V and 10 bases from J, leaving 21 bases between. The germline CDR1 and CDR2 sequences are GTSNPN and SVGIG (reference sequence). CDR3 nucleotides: TGTGCCTGGAGGACCGGGGGTCCGGGGGTGGGCCAGTACTTC. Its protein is CAWRTGGPGVGQYF.

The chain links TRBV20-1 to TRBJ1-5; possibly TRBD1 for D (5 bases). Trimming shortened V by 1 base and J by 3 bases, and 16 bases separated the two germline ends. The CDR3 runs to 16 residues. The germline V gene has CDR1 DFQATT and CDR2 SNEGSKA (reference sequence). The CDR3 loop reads CSARVGTRGLNQPQHF. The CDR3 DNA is TGCAGTGCTAGAGTTGGGACCCGGGGACTCAATCAGCCCCAGCATTTT.

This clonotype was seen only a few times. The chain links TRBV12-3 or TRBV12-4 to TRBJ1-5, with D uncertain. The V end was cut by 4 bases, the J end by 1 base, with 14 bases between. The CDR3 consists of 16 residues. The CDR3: CASSYGRTLSNQPQHF. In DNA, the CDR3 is TGTGCCAGCAGTTACGGACGAACTTTGAGCAATCAGCCCCAGCATTTT.

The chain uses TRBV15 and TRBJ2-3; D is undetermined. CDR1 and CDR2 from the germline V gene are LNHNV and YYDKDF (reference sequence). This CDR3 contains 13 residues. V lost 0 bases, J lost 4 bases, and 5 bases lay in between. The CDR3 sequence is CATSRDLSDTQYF. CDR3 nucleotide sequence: TGTGCCACCAGCAGAGATCTATCAGATACGCAGTATTTT.

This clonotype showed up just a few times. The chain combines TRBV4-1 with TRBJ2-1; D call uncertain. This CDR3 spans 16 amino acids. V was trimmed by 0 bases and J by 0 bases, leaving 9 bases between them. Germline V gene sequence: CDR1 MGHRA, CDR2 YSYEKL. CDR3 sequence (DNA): TGCGCCAGCAGCCAAGAGTCAGCTAGCTCCTACAATGAGCAGTTCTTC. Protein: CASSQESASSYNEQFF.

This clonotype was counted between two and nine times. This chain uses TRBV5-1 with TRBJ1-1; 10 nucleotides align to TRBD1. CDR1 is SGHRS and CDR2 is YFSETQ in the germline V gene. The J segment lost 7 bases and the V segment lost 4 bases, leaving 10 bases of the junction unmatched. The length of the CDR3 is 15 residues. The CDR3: CASSGDRGLGSEAFF. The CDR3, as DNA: TGCGCCAGCAGCGGCGACAGGGGGCTTGGGAGTGAAGCTTTCTTT.

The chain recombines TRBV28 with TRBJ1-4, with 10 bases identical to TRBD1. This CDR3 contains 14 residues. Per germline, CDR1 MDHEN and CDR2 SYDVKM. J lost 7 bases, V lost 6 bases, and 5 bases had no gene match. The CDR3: CASRTGGASEKLFF. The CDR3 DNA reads TGTGCCAGCAGGACAGGGGGCGCATCTGAAAAACTGTTTTTT.

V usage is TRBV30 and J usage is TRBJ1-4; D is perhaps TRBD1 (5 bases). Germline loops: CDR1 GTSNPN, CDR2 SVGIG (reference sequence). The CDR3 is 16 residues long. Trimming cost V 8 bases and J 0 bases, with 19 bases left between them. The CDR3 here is CAGIGHVGPTNEKLFF. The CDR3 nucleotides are TGTGCCGGGATCGGGCACGTGGGGCCAACTAATGAAAAACTGTTTTTT.

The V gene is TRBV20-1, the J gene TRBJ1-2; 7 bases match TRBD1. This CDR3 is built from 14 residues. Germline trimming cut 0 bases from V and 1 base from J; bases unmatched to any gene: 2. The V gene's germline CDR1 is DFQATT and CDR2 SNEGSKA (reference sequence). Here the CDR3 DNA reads TGCAGTGCTAGAGAGGGACAGTTTAACTATGGCTACACCTTC. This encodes CSAREGQFNYGYTF.

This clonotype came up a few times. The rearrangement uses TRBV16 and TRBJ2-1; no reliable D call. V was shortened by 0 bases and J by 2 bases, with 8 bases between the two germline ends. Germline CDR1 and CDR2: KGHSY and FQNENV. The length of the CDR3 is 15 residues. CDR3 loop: CASSQSLGTYNEQFF. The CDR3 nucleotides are TGTGCCAGCAGCCAATCCCTGGGGACCTACAATGAGCAGTTCTTC.

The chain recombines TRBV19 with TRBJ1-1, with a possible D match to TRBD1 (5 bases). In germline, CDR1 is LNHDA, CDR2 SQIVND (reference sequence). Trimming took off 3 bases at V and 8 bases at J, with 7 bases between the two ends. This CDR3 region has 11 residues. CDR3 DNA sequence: TGTGCCAGTAGTATTTGGGACGAAGCTTTCTTT. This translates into CASSIWDEAFF.

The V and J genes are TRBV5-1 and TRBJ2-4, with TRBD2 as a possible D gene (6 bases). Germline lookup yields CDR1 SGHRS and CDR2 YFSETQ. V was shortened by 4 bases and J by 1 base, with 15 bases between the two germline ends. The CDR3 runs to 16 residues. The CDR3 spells CASSPEGSLAKNIQYF. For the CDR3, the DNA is TGCGCCAGCAGCCCGGAGGGTAGTTTGGCCAAAAACATTCAGTACTTC.

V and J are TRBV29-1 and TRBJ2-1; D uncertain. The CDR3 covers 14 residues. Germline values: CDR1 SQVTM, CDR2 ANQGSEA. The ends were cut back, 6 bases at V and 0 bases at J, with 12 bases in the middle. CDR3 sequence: CSVPAWGSYNEQFF. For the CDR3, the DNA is TGCAGCGTCCCCGCCTGGGGCTCCTACAATGAGCAGTTCTTC.

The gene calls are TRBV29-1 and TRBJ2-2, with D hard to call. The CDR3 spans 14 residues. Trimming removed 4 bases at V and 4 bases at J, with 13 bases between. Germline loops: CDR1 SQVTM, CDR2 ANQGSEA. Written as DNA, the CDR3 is TGCAGCGTTGTTCCCCGGATAAGCACCGGGGAGCTGTTTTTT. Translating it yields CSVVPRISTGELFF.

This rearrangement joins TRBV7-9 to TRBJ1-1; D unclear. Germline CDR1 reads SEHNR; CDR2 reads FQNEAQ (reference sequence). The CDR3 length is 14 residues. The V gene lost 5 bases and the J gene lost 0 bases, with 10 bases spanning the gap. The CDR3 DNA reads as TGTGCCAGCAGCGCAGGAGATATGAACACTGAAGCTTTCTTT. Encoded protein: CASSAGDMNTEAFF.

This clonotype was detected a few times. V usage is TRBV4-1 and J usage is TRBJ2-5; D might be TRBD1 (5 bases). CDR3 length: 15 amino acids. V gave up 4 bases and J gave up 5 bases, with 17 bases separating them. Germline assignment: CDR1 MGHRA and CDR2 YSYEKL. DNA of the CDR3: TGCGCCAGCAGCCGGACAACTGGGGTCGGGGAGACCCAGTACTTC. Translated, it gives CASSRTTGVGETQYF.

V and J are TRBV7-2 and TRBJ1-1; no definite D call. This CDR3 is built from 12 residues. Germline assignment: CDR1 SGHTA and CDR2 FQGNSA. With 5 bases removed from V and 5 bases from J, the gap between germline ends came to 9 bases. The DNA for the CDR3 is TGTGCCAGCAGCCATGACCGGACTGAAGCTTTCTTT. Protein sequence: CASSHDRTEAFF.

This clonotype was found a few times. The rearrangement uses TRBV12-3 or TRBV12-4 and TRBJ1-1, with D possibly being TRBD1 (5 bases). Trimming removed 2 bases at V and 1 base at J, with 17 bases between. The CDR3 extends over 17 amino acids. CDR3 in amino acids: CASSLLGGMQKNTEAFF. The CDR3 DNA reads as TGTGCCAGCAGTTTACTGGGGGGGATGCAGAAGAACACTGAAGCTTTCTTT.

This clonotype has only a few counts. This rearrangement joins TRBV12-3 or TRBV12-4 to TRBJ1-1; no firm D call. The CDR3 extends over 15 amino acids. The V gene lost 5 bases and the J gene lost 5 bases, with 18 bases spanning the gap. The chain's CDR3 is CASSGRNSVGTEAFF. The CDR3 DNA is TGTGCCAGCAGTGGCAGAAACTCGGTGGGTACTGAAGCTTTCTTT.

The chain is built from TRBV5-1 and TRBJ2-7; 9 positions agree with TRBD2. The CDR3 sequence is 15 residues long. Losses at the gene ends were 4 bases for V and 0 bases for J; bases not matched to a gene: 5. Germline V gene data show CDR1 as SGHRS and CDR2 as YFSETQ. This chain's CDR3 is CASSVLAGLSYEQYF. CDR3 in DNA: TGCGCCAGCAGCGTACTAGCGGGCCTCTCCTACGAGCAGTACTTC. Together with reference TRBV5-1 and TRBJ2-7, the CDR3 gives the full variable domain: KAGVTQTPRYLIKTRGQQVTLSCSPISGHRSVSWYQQTPGQGLQFLFEYFSETQRNKGNFPGRFSGRQFSNSRSEMNVSTLELGDSALYLCASSVLAGLSYEQYFGPGTRLTVT.

The CDR3: CASSPGTGVDTEAFF. The CDR3, as DNA: TGTGCCAGCTCACCTGGGACAGGGGTGGACACTGAAGCTTTCTTT. The chain joins TRBV18 to TRBJ1-1; 10 positions match TRBD1. The CDR3 length is 15 residues. CDR1 and CDR2 (germline): KGHSH, LQKENI. Trimming took 3 bases from V and 3 from J; bases not matched to a gene: 4. Variable domain in full (rest from reference TRBV18 and TRBJ1-1): NAGVMQNPRHLVRRRGQEARLRCSPMKGHSHVYWYRQLPEEGLKFMVYLQKENIIDESGMPKERFSAEFPKEGPSILRIQQVVRGDSAAYFCASSPGTGVDTEAFFGQGTRLTVV.

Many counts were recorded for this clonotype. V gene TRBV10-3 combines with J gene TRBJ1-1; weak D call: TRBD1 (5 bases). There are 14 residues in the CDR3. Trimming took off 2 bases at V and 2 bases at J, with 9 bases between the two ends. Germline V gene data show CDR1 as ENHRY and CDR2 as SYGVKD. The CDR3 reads CAISEQGANTEAFF. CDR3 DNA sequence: TGTGCCATCAGTGAGCAGGGAGCCAACACTGAAGCTTTCTTT.

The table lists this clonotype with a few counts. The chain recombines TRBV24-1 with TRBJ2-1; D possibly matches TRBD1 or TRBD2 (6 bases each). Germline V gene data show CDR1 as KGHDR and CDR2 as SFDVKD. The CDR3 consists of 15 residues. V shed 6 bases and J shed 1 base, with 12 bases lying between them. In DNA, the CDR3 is TGTGCCACCAGTAACAGGGCGGGATCCTACAATGAGCAGTTCTTC. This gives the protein CATSNRAGSYNEQFF.

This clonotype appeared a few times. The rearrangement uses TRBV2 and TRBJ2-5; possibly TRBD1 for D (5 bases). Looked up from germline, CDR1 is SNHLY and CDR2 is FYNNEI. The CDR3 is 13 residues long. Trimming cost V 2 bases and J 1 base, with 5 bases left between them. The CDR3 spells CASSEQGQETQYF. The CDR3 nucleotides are TGTGCCAGCAGTGAACAGGGCCAAGAGACCCAGTACTTC.

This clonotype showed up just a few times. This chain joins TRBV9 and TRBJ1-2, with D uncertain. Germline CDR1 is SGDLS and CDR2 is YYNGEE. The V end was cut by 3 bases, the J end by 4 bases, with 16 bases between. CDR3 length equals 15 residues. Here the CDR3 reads CASSAQTSLGYGYTF. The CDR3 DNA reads TGTGCCAGCAGCGCTCAGACAAGTCTAGGCTATGGCTACACCTTC.